Listed here are 20 T cell receptor beta chains from one sample, sequenced in a study of shared clonotypes between healthy human individuals. CD45RO-negative, CCR7-positively selected cells formed the naive CD8 fraction, excluding terminally differentiated effector memory CD45RA+ cells. The data were produced by immunoSEQ multiplex PCR, yet TCRdb's version contains in-frame clones alone and is incomplete. The data contain under 1 million clones, around 96% of them seen just once; the ten biggest clones take up less than 0.25%. The sample comprised naive CD8+ T cells sorted from blood. All receptors derive from a man aged 25 to 45 in good health.

This chain uses TRBV2 with TRBJ2-7; 9 nucleotides align to TRBD2. Unmatched junction bases numbered 10, after V lost 6 bases and J lost 1 base. Germline loops: CDR1 SNHLY, CDR2 FYNNEI. This CDR3 contains 16 residues. DNA of the CDR3: TGTGCCAGCAGCGGCTACCGGACTAGCGCTTCCTACGAGCAGTACTTC. Translated: CASSGYRTSASYEQYF.

This chain connects TRBV13 to TRBJ2-7; 14 positions match TRBD2. The CDR3 extends over 15 amino acids. CDR1 is PRHDT, CDR2 FYEKMQ, per germline (reference sequence). The junction had 5 bases not matched to a gene; V was cut back by 5 bases and J by 5 bases. CDR3 sequence (DNA): TGTGCCAGCAGCGCCGGACTAGCGGGAGGAGACGAGCAGTACTTC. It yields the protein CASSAGLAGGDEQYF.

This clone has a single count. The chain carries TRBV27 and TRBJ2-1, with 8 bases lining up with TRBD2. With 6 bases clipped from V and 1 base from J, the junction kept 5 bases outside the gene matches. Germline V gene lookup returns CDR1 MNHEY and CDR2 SMNVEV (reference sequence). CDR3 size: 15 residues. The CDR3 bases are TGTGCCAGCAGCTTACTAGCGGATTCCTACAATGAGCAGTTCTTC. Translation: CASSLLADSYNEQFF.

The chain is built from TRBV11-2 and TRBJ2-1, with 7 nucleotides matching TRBD1. In germline, CDR1 is SGHAT, CDR2 FQNNGV. V shed 1 base, J shed 4 bases, and the junction held 1 base outside the gene matches. This CDR3 is built from 14 residues. Written as DNA, the CDR3 is TGTGCCAGCAGCTTAGGACAGGGTTACAATGAGCAGTTCTTC. Translating gives CASSLGQGYNEQFF.

This rearrangement joins TRBV29-1 to TRBJ2-7; D possibly corresponds to TRBD1 (6 bases). Trimming left V 0 bases short and J 2 bases short, with 17 bases between. The germline V gene encodes CDR1 SQVTM and CDR2 ANQGSEA. CDR3 length: 16 residues. CDR3 residues: CSVEDSTGTHTYEQYF. CDR3 DNA sequence: TGCAGCGTTGAAGATTCCACCGGGACACACACCTACGAGCAGTACTTC.

The gene calls are TRBV7-2 and TRBJ2-7; D is unresolved. Germline CDR1 is SGHTA and CDR2 is FQGNSA. V lost 3 bases to trimming and J lost 3 bases, with 15 bases between them. The CDR3 consists of 15 residues. CDR3 protein: CASSFPGPVDYEQYF. The CDR3 DNA reads TGTGCCAGCAGCTTCCCTGGGCCAGTCGACTACGAGCAGTACTTC.

The chain couples TRBV7-9 to TRBJ2-1; no definite D call. The V end was cut by 2 bases, the J end by 4 bases, with 6 bases between. Germline V gene sequence: CDR1 SEHNR, CDR2 FQNEAQ (reference sequence). This CDR3 is 13 amino acids long. The DNA for the CDR3 is TGTGCCAGCAGCTTACCCCAGTACAATGAGCAGTTCTTC. It yields the protein CASSLPQYNEQFF.

This rearrangement joins TRBV7-9 to TRBJ2-3, with D possibly TRBD1 on 6 matching bases. Germline V gene data show CDR1 as SEHNR and CDR2 as FQNEAQ (reference sequence). V was cut by 5 bases and J by 0 bases, with 12 bases left in between. The CDR3 runs to 15 residues. The CDR3 reads CASSLGGFSTDTQYF. In DNA form, the CDR3 reads TGTGCCAGCAGCCTAGGGGGTTTTAGCACAGATACGCAGTATTTT.

The chain has TRBV7-8 and TRBJ2-1, with 14 bases aligning to TRBD2. The germline V gene encodes CDR1 SGHVS and CDR2 FQNEAQ. J lost 4 bases, V lost 5 bases, and 7 bases had no gene match. The CDR3 contains 17 residues. The CDR3 bases are TGTGCCAGCAGCGAAGGGACTAGCGGGAGTTCTTACAATGAGCAGTTCTTC. Protein product: CASSEGTSGSSYNEQFF.

CDR3 in amino acids: CASSPGLTSETQYF. The CDR3 region has the DNA TGTGCCAGCAGTCCGGGACTAACGTCAGAGACCCAGTACTTC. The J gene is TRBJ2-5, the V gene TRBV27, with 7 bases aligning to TRBD2. V dropped 5 bases and J dropped 4; count of bases not matched to a gene: 7. This CDR3 spans 14 amino acids. Germline V gene sequence: CDR1 MNHEY, CDR2 SMNVEV (reference sequence).

This chain connects TRBV6-5 to TRBJ2-7; a possible D gene is TRBD1 (6 bases). The germline gives CDR1 MNHEY, CDR2 SVGAGI. V was clipped by 4 bases and J by 6 bases, with 16 bases between them. This CDR3 comprises 14 residues. CDR3 protein: CASSLLSTGTEQYF. The CDR3 DNA sequence: TGTGCCAGCAGTTTGCTAAGTACAGGGACCGAGCAGTACTTC.

The rearrangement uses TRBV28 and TRBJ2-7, with 12 bases that match TRBD2. The CDR3 covers 15 residues. Unmatched junction bases numbered 8, after V lost 4 bases and J lost 7 bases. In germline, CDR1 is MDHEN, CDR2 SYDVKM. CDR3 in amino acids: CASSSRLAGVWEQYF. DNA for the CDR3: TGTGCCAGCAGTTCCCGACTAGCGGGAGTGTGGGAGCAGTACTTC.

This chain connects TRBV5-4 to TRBJ2-4; TRBD1 might be the D (5 bases). CDR3 length: 14 residues. The germline V and J ends were trimmed by 2 bases and 0 bases, with 6 bases remaining between them. Germline values: CDR1 SGHNT, CDR2 YYREEE (reference sequence). CDR3 region: CASSFQGAKNIQYF. The CDR3 nucleotides read TGTGCCAGCAGCTTTCAGGGAGCCAAAAACATTCAGTACTTC.

J is TRBJ2-7 and V is TRBV27; the match to TRBD1 covers 7 bases. Trimming took 5 bases from V and 3 from J; bases not matched to a gene: 16. This CDR3 has 17 amino acids. The germline gives CDR1 MNHEY, CDR2 SMNVEV (reference sequence). CDR3 nucleotide sequence: TGTGCCAGCAGTCCAAACGCCCCAAGAACAGGGGTCTACGAGCAGTACTTC. Translated, it gives CASSPNAPRTGVYEQYF.

The genes are TRBV6-6 and TRBJ1-2; 9 bases match TRBD1. This CDR3 is 13 amino acids long. V dropped 5 bases and J dropped 7; count of bases not matched to a gene: 5. CDR1 and CDR2 (germline): MNHNY, SVGAGI (reference sequence). Here the CDR3 DNA reads TGTGCCAGCAGTACAGGGGGCCTCGGTGGCTACACCTTC. Its protein product is CASSTGGLGGYTF.

This clone appeared a few times. The chain couples TRBV2 to TRBJ1-2, with D unclear. CDR1 is SNHLY, CDR2 FYNNEI, per germline. The CDR3 extends over 14 amino acids. V lost 7 bases and J lost 4, with 16 bases in between. The CDR3 is CASITTRGGYGYTF. The CDR3 region has the DNA TGTGCCAGCATTACCACCCGGGGAGGCTATGGCTACACCTTC.

The CDR3 DNA is TGTGCCAGCAGCTTAGATGTGGCTAACACCGGGGAGCTGTTTTTT. Its protein is CASSLDVANTGELFF. The chain couples TRBV7-3 to TRBJ2-2; D gene ambiguous. Germline-derived CDR1 and CDR2 are SGHTA and FQGTGA. The CDR3 runs 15 residues. Trimming shortened V by 2 bases and J by 2 bases, and 9 bases separated the two germline ends.

This clone was seen a single time. This rearrangement joins TRBV5-1 to TRBJ2-2; D is ambiguous. The V and J ends lost 4 bases and 3 bases respectively, with 16 bases between them. The CDR3 covers 16 residues. Germline CDR1 SGHRS, CDR2 YFSETQ. The CDR3 is CASSAPHIGHTGELFF. The CDR3 DNA is TGCGCCAGCAGCGCTCCGCATATAGGGCACACCGGGGAGCTGTTTTTT.

This chain joins TRBV28 and TRBJ2-7; 7 bases are shared with TRBD2. The length of the CDR3 is 16 residues. V trimming: 5 bases; J trimming: 3 bases; junction bases outside the gene matches: 13. CDR1 and CDR2 (germline): MDHEN, SYDVKM. CDR3 in amino acids: CASSGGGDSGFYEQYF. CDR3 DNA sequence: TGTGCCAGCAGTGGTGGTGGTGATAGCGGGTTCTACGAGCAGTACTTC. Supplemented by reference TRBV28 and TRBJ2-7, the full variable domain reads DVKVTQSSRYLVKRTGEKVFLECVQDMDHENMFWYRQDPGLGLRLIYFSYDVKMKEKGDIPEGYSVSREKKERFSLILESASTNQTSMYLCASSGGGDSGFYEQYFGPGTRLTVT.

This sequence joins TRBV6-5 and TRBJ2-5; D is uncertain. V lost 8 bases and J lost 5, with 12 bases in between. Germline V lookup: CDR1 MNHEY, CDR2 SVGAGI. The CDR3 has 12 amino acids. The CDR3 reads CASRSNGETQYF. CDR3 nucleotides: TGTGCCAGCCGGTCGAACGGGGAGACCCAGTACTTC.